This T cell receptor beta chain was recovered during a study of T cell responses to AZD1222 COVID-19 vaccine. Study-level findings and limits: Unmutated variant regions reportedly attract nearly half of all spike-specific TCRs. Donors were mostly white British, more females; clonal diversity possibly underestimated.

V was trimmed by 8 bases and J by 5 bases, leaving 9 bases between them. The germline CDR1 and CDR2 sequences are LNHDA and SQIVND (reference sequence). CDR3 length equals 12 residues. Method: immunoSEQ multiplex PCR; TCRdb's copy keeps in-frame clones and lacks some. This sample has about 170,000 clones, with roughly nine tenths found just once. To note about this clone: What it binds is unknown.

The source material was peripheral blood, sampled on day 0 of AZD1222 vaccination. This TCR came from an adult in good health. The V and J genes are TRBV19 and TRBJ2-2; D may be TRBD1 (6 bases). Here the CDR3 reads CASSGVTGELFF. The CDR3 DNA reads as TGTGCCAGTTCAGGGGTGACCGGGGAGCTGTTTTTT.